Following are 30 T cell receptor beta chains from one sample sequenced in a study of T cell repertoires in cytomegalovirus infection. TCRdb itself ran the reads through MiXCR, one entry per CDR3 protein. The data show 70,000 to 95,000 distinct CDR3 sequences, around 28% seen once. These TCRs are of unknown antigen specificity. This material consisted of CD8+ T cells from cultured PBMCs, taken from culture after CMV antigen stimulation. These receptors came from a human donor in good health (CMV status not recorded). Some clones in this sample may be carry-over from other donors' samples.

This clonotype was found a few times. J is TRBJ2-7 and V is TRBV7-8; TRBD2 is a possible D gene (6 bases). The CDR3 sequence is 14 residues long. V lost 3 bases and J 2 bases, leaving 11 bases between the germline ends. From germline, CDR1 is SGHVS and CDR2 FQNEAQ. CDR3 sequence (DNA): TGTGCCAGCAGCTTGGGGACTGTCGCCTACGAGCAGTACTTC. It is translated as CASSLGTVAYEQYF. Variable domain in full (rest from reference TRBV7-8 and TRBJ2-7): GAGVSQSPRYKVAKRGQDVALRCDPISGHVSLFWYQQALGQGPEFLTYFQNEAQLDKSGLPSDRFFAERPEGSVSTLKIQRTQQEDSAVYLCASSLGTVAYEQYFGPGTRLTVT.

The chain has TRBV3-1 and TRBJ2-7, with D possibly being TRBD2 (5 bases). The germline V gene encodes CDR1 LGHDT and CDR2 YNNKEL (reference sequence). Trimming removed 4 bases at V and 2 bases at J, with 12 bases between. This CDR3 has 14 residues. CDR3 nucleotides: TGTGCCAGCAGCCCGTCGAGGGCGACCTACGAGCAGTACTTC. It yields the protein CASSPSRATYEQYF.

The CDR3 DNA reads TGTGCCAGCAGTACCGGGACCTCTTCACCCCTCCACTTT. It translates to CASSTGTSSPLHF. The chain joins TRBV27 to TRBJ1-6, with D perhaps matching TRBD1 (5 bases). The CDR3 runs 13 residues. Germline V gene data show CDR1 as MNHEY and CDR2 as SMNVEV (reference sequence). With 5 bases removed from V and 9 bases from J, the gap between germline ends came to 11 bases.

CDR3 sequence reads: CASSITETNQPQHF. CDR3 DNA: TGTGCCAGCAGTATCACAGAGACCAATCAGCCCCAGCATTTT. The J gene is TRBJ1-5, the V gene TRBV28; D uncertain. The CDR3 covers 14 residues. Germline CDR1 MDHEN, CDR2 SYDVKM. Trimming left V 5 bases short and J 3 bases short, with 11 bases between.

The CDR3, as DNA: TGTGCCAGCAGTTTCTCAGGCGGCGAGCAGTACTTC. As protein: CASSFSGGEQYF. The V gene is TRBV27, the J gene TRBJ2-7, with D uncertain. V shed 3 bases and J shed 6 bases, with 9 bases lying between them. CDR3 length: 12 residues. Germline values: CDR1 MNHEY, CDR2 SMNVEV (reference sequence).

The rearrangement uses TRBV7-6 and TRBJ2-2; 8 nucleotides align to TRBD2. The CDR3 extends over 16 amino acids. J lost 4 bases, V lost 5 bases, and 9 bases had no gene match. Germline lookup yields CDR1 SGHVS and CDR2 FNYEAQ. CDR3 DNA: TGTGCCAGCAGCCTAACAGCGGGGGACCTCACCGGGGAGCTGTTTTTT. Protein sequence: CASSLTAGDLTGELFF.

This chain joins TRBV11-3 and TRBJ2-3; D is perhaps TRBD1 (5 bases). CDR1 is SGHNT and CDR2 is YENEEA in the germline V gene. CDR3 length: 12 residues. With 5 bases removed from V and 5 bases from J, the gap between germline ends came to 8 bases. CDR3 coding DNA: TGTGCCAGCAGCCAAGGGGAAGATACGCAGTATTTT. Protein sequence: CASSQGEDTQYF.

This clonotype was detected a few times. The chain combines TRBV12-5 with TRBJ2-4; a weak D match, TRBD2 (6 bases). V lost 6 bases and J lost 8, with 17 bases in between. Germline V lookup: CDR1 LGHNT, CDR2 FRNRAP. CDR3 size: 14 residues. CDR3 nucleotides: TGTGCTAGTGGCCAGGTGGGGGGTGGGGACATTCAGTACTTC. Translated, it gives CASGQVGGGDIQYF.

In this sample, this clonotype turned up a few times. The rearrangement uses TRBV7-9 and TRBJ2-1; 7 bases map to TRBD1. Germline CDR1 and CDR2: SEHNR and FQNEAQ (reference sequence). V lost 1 base and J lost 6; bases outside the gene matches: 6. The CDR3 extends over 15 amino acids. CDR3 sequence reads: CASSLGGGGFNEQFF. CDR3 bases: TGTGCCAGCAGCTTAGGAGGGGGCGGGTTCAATGAGCAGTTCTTC.

The V gene is TRBV11-2, the J gene TRBJ1-1, with D possibly being TRBD1 (6 bases). Trimming shortened V by 0 bases and J by 4 bases, and 15 bases separated the two germline ends. Germline V gene lookup returns CDR1 SGHAT and CDR2 FQNNGV. This CDR3 contains 16 residues. The chain's CDR3 is CASSLEGGAVGTEAFF. CDR3 nucleotide sequence: TGTGCCAGCAGCTTAGAGGGGGGGGCGGTGGGCACTGAAGCTTTCTTT.

The chain is built from TRBV28 and TRBJ1-4, with TRBD1 as a possible D gene (5 bases). This CDR3 is 15 amino acids long. Trimming left V 5 bases short and J 7 bases short, with 17 bases between. Germline V gene data show CDR1 as MDHEN and CDR2 as SYDVKM. CDR3 in DNA: TGTGCCAGCAGTGCCCCCGGGACCAAGGTTGAAAAACTGTTTTTT. It is translated as CASSAPGTKVEKLFF.

The rearrangement joins TRBV3-1 to TRBJ2-2; D may be TRBD2 (6 bases). The CDR3 has 15 residues. V lost 0 bases and J 11 bases, leaving 16 bases between the germline ends. Germline V gene sequence: CDR1 LGHDT, CDR2 YNNKEL (reference sequence). The CDR3 sequence is CASSQDSGGAYELFF. In nucleotides, the CDR3 is TGTGCCAGCAGCCAAGATTCTGGAGGGGCCTATGAGCTGTTTTTT.

This clonotype has only a few counts. This chain joins TRBV2 and TRBJ2-1, with 15 bases aligning to TRBD2. V was pared by 11 bases and J by 2 bases, with 10 bases of the junction left unmatched. The germline gives CDR1 SNHLY, CDR2 FYNNEI. There are 17 residues in the CDR3. The CDR3: CALGTSGGPVPYNEQFF. CDR3 DNA sequence: TGTGCCCTCGGGACTAGCGGGGGGCCCGTCCCCTACAATGAGCAGTTCTTC.

The V and J genes are TRBV2 and TRBJ2-7, with 8 bases identical to TRBD2. Looked up from germline, CDR1 is SNHLY and CDR2 is FYNNEI. The ends lost 5 bases at V and 1 base at J; junction bases unmatched: 7. The CDR3 is 15 residues long. Here the CDR3 reads CASSPAGGRSYEQYF. CDR3 sequence (DNA): TGTGCCAGCAGTCCCGCGGGGGGCCGATCCTACGAGCAGTACTTC.

The table lists this clonotype with many counts. The rearrangement joins TRBV18 to TRBJ1-2; the match to TRBD1 covers 8 bases. Germline values: CDR1 KGHSH, CDR2 LQKENI. J gave up 8 bases and V 6 bases, and 17 bases lay outside the gene matches. CDR3 length: 16 amino acids. CDR3 protein: CASSRRDRLLSAGYTF. CDR3 DNA sequence: TGTGCCAGCTCTCGCCGGGACAGGTTATTGTCGGCAGGCTACACCTTC.

J is TRBJ2-1 and V is TRBV7-2; D perhaps matches TRBD1 (6 bases). CDR1 SGHTA and CDR2 FQGNSA come from the germline V gene. V was cut by 6 bases and J by 2 bases, with 17 bases left in between. The CDR3 consists of 16 residues. CDR3 DNA: TGTGCCAGCAGAAAACAGGGTCCAATCACCTACAATGAGCAGTTCTTC. Translating it yields CASRKQGPITYNEQFF. The variable domain in full, completed from reference TRBV7-2 and TRBJ2-1, reads GAGVSQSPSNKVTEKGKDVELRCDPISGHTALYWYRQSLGQGLEFLIYFQGNSAPDKSGLPSDRFSAERTGGSVSTLTIQRTQQEDSAVYLCASRKQGPITYNEQFFGPGTRLTVL.

A few counts support this clonotype. The gene calls are TRBV28 and TRBJ1-1, with D uncertain. Germline V gene lookup returns CDR1 MDHEN and CDR2 SYDVKM. This CDR3 has 12 residues. V was cut by 6 bases and J by 5 bases, with 10 bases left in between. The CDR3 DNA is TGTGCCAGCAGCTCAGTTAGGACTGAAGCTTTCTTT. It encodes CASSSVRTEAFF.

The V call is TRBV5-1, the J call TRBJ1-5, with D possibly matching TRBD1 (6 bases). The V end lost 4 bases, the J end lost 2 bases, and 13 bases lay between the germline ends. Germline V gene sequence: CDR1 SGHRS, CDR2 YFSETQ. CDR3 length equals 15 residues. The CDR3 is CASSLTGNRNQPQHF. The CDR3 region has the DNA TGCGCCAGCAGCCTAACAGGGAACCGCAATCAGCCCCAGCATTTT.

This chain links TRBV20-1 with TRBJ2-7; possible D gene TRBD1, 5 bases. The CDR3 consists of 13 residues. Germline V gene sequence: CDR1 DFQATT, CDR2 SNEGSKA (reference sequence). With 2 bases removed from V and 1 base from J, the gap between germline ends came to 9 bases. The CDR3 loop is CSARKPGSYEQYF. The CDR3 DNA is TGCAGTGCTAGAAAGCCAGGGTCCTACGAGCAGTACTTC.

This clonotype was seen many times. The V and J genes are TRBV7-8 and TRBJ1-2, with D hard to call. V lost 5 bases, J lost 6 bases, and 16 bases lay in between. The germline V gene encodes CDR1 SGHVS and CDR2 FQNEAQ. The CDR3 totals 14 residues. Here the CDR3 reads CASSPLPRSDGYTF. The CDR3 region has the DNA TGTGCCAGCAGCCCTCTTCCCAGGAGCGATGGCTACACCTTC.

The CDR3 protein is CASSPLAGGQYEQYF. The CDR3 DNA reads as TGTGCCAGCAGCCCTCTAGCGGGGGGGCAGTACGAGCAGTACTTC. The chain uses TRBV6-5 and TRBJ2-7, with TRBD2 identical over 12 bases. The V gene's germline CDR1 is MNHEY and CDR2 SVGAGI. V was pared by 6 bases and J by 4 bases, with 7 bases of the junction left unmatched. The CDR3 consists of 15 residues.

The genes are TRBV4-1 and TRBJ1-4; tentatively, D is TRBD1 (6 bases). Germline lookup yields CDR1 MGHRA and CDR2 YSYEKL. The CDR3 covers 15 residues. V dropped 1 base and J dropped 5 bases, with 11 bases sitting between them. This CDR3 is CASSQVRGLNEKLFF. The CDR3 region has the DNA TGCGCCAGCAGCCAAGTCAGGGGACTAAATGAAAAACTGTTTTTT.

The chain is built from TRBV7-9 and TRBJ1-2; 9 bases match TRBD1. V was pared by 6 bases and J by 5 bases, with 7 bases of the junction left unmatched. The CDR3 is 14 amino acids. Germline CDR1 and CDR2: SEHNR and FQNEAQ (reference sequence). The CDR3 region is CASRRTGGVYGYTF. CDR3 DNA sequence: TGTGCCAGCAGGCGTACAGGGGGCGTATATGGCTACACCTTC.

Only a few counts were recorded for this clonotype. The CDR3 nucleotides read TGTGCCAGCAGCGCGGGACAGGGGGTCTTGGCCAAAAACATTCAGTACTTC. Translation gives CASSAGQGVLAKNIQYF. The chain has TRBV14 and TRBJ2-4; 11 bases are shared with TRBD1. This CDR3 has 17 residues. The V and J ends lost 5 bases and 1 base, in that order; junction bases with no gene match: 7. Germline V CDR1 and CDR2: SGHDN, FVKESK.

This chain connects TRBV7-3 to TRBJ2-7; possibly TRBD1 or TRBD2 for D (5 bases each). The germline V gene encodes CDR1 SGHTA and CDR2 FQGTGA. V shed 1 base and J shed 4 bases, with 8 bases lying between them. The CDR3 is made up of 13 amino acids. CDR3 bases: TGTGCCAGCAGCTTAATCGAGGGGTACGAGCAGTACTTC. It is translated as CASSLIEGYEQYF.

The rearrangement links TRBV20-1 to TRBJ2-5; D is perhaps TRBD2 (6 bases). CDR1 and CDR2 from the germline V gene are DFQATT and SNEGSKA (reference sequence). The CDR3 sequence is 18 residues long. V was shortened by 0 bases and J by 2 bases, with 22 bases between the two germline ends. This CDR3 reads CSARDTRALGGEQETQYF. CDR3 nucleotides: TGCAGTGCTAGAGACACCCGGGCTTTGGGGGGAGAACAAGAGACCCAGTACTTC.

V usage is TRBV7-9 and J usage is TRBJ2-5, with 8 bases identical to TRBD2. This CDR3 region has 16 residues. Trimming took 1 base from V and 5 from J; bases not matched to a gene: 9. From germline, CDR1 is SEHNR and CDR2 FQNEAQ (reference sequence). The CDR3 protein is CASSLGPSGPQETQYF. Here the CDR3 DNA reads TGTGCCAGCAGCTTAGGGCCTAGCGGGCCCCAGGAGACCCAGTACTTC.

In this sample, this clonotype turned up a few times. The rearrangement uses TRBV6-5 and TRBJ2-2; weak D call: TRBD2 (7 bases). V was clipped by 2 bases and J by 1 base, with 26 bases between them. From germline, CDR1 is MNHEY and CDR2 SVGAGI. The CDR3 has 21 residues. The CDR3 sequence: CASSYDRDVKGEGMNTGELFF. The CDR3, as DNA: TGTGCCAGCAGTTACGACCGGGACGTGAAGGGGGAGGGGATGAACACCGGGGAGCTGTTTTTT.

The gene calls are TRBV5-4 and TRBJ1-1; 7 positions agree with TRBD1. The trim removed 3 bases at V and 1 base at J, leaving 3 bases unmatched. In germline, CDR1 is SGHNT, CDR2 YYREEE (reference sequence). The CDR3 totals 14 residues. DNA for the CDR3: TGTGCCAGCAGCTGGGCAGGGGGGAACACTGAAGCTTTCTTT. Translating it yields CASSWAGGNTEAFF.

This clonotype was counted a single time. The gene calls are TRBV28 and TRBJ1-5; D possibly corresponds to TRBD1 (6 bases). The CDR3 is 14 amino acids. V dropped 5 bases and J dropped 1 base, with 9 bases sitting between them. Germline V gene lookup returns CDR1 MDHEN and CDR2 SYDVKM. CDR3 in DNA: TGTGCCAGCAGTGACACAGGGAGCAATCAGCCCCAGCATTTT. It encodes CASSDTGSNQPQHF.